The present T cell receptor (beta chain) was sequenced within a study of vaccination and CD4 T cells after COVID-19. The Oncomine TCR Beta short-read assay sequenced DNA from cultured CD4+ T cells. TCRdb re-derived calls from the PCR reads in MiXCR, one entry per CDR3 protein. The table has about 18,000 distinct CDR3 sequences, 70% seen once. Details on this clonotype: Its antigen remains unidentified.

The treatment denotes: 10-day PBMC culture with coronavirus spike peptide pools or control peptides (ViraFEST assay). Germline V gives CDR1 SGHTA, CDR2 FQGNSA. J lost 2 bases, V lost 6 bases, and 8 bases had no gene match. The CDR3 runs 15 residues. The sample comprised CD4+ T cells from blood, cultured in vitro. The receptor comes from a human donor who had recovered from COVID-19. The rearrangement links TRBV7-2 to TRBJ2-3; 7 positions match TRBD2. This chain's CDR3 is CASRKAGSPTDTQYF. CDR3 bases: TGTGCCAGCAGAAAAGCGGGAAGCCCCACAGATACGCAGTATTTT.